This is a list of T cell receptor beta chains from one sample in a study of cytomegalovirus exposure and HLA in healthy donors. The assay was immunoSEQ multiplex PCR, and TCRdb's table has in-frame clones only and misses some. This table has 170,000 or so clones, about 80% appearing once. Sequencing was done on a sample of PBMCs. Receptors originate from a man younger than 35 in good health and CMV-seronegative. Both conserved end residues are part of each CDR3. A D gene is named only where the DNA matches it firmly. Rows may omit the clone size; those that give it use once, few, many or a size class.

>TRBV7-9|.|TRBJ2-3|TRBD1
TGTGCCAGCAGCTTAGGACACCGCTGGACAGGGCGGGTCACAGATACGCAGTATTTT
CASSLGHRWTGRVTDTQYF
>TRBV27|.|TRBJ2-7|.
TGTGCCAGCAGAACTTCGTGGGCCCCCGGGAACGAGCAGTACTTC
CASRTSWAPGNEQYF
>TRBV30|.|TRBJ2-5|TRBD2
TGTGCCTGGATAGCTAGCGGGAGCCCAGGGACCCAGTACTTC
CAWIASGSPGTQYF
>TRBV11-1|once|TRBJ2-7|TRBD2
TGTGCCAGCAGCTTTTCTCCCGAGCGGGACTTATCCTACGAGCAGTACTTC
CASSFSPERDLSYEQYF
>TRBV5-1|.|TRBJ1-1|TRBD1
TGCGCCAGCAGCTTGGATCCAGGGGGGAACACTGAAGCTTTCTTT
CASSLDPGGNTEAFF
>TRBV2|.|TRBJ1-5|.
TGTGCCAGCAGAATACAGCGCAATCAGCCCCAGCATTTT
CASRIQRNQPQHF
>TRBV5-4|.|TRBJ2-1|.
TGTGCCAGCAGCTTTTTGCCCTTATTAACGGATGAGCAGTTCTTC
CASSFLPLLTDEQFF
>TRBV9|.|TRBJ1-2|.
TGTGCCAGCAGTAGAGCACTGGGACAACAAAGAGGAGGCTACACCTTC
CASSRALGQQRGGYTF
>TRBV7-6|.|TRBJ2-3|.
TGTGCCAGCAGCTCCGCAACCACCGGGACTCGCACAGATACGCAGTATTTT
CASSSATTGTRTDTQYF
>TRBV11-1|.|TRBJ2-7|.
TGTGCCAGCAGCCGACAGGACTACGAGCAGTACTTC
CASSRQDYEQYF
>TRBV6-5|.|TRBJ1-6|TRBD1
TGTGCCAGCAGTTACTTCGGGACAGGGGATTCACCCCTCCACTTT
CASSYFGTGDSPLHF
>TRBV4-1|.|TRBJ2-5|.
TGCGCCAGCGAAGATCTCGAGGAGACCCAGTACTTC
CASEDLEETQYF
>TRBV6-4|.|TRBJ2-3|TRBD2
TGTGCCAGCAGTGAGAGAGCGGGGGTCGGAGATACGCAGTATTTT
CASSERAGVGDTQYF
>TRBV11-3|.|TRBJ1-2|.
TGTGCCAGCAGCTCAAGCGGGGTCTATGGCTACACCTTC
CASSSSGVYGYTF
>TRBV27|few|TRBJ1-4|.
TGTGCCAGCAGACAGTTCACTAATGAAAAACTGTTTTTT
CASRQFTNEKLFF